This TCR beta chain stems from a study of identifying expanded T cells in peripheral blood. The repertoire was sequenced with immunoSEQ multiplex PCR; TCRdb's copy has only in-frame clones and lacks some. The repertoire consists of 58,000 or so clones, with around 83% occurring once and the leading ten covering over 15%. Trimming took off 0 bases at V and 4 bases at J, with 12 bases between the two ends. This CDR3 is 15 amino acids long. Germline CDR1 reads SGHAT; CDR2 reads FQNNGV. No infections or other immune events were documented during collection. The TCR comes from a person between 18 and 70 years old in good health. The J gene is TRBJ2-5, the V gene TRBV11-2; D perhaps matches TRBD2 (6 bases). What was sequenced was blood. CDR3 bases: TGTGCCAGCAGCTTAGATACGGGAGCTAGAGAGACCCAGTACTTC. Amino acid sequence: CASSLDTGARETQYF.